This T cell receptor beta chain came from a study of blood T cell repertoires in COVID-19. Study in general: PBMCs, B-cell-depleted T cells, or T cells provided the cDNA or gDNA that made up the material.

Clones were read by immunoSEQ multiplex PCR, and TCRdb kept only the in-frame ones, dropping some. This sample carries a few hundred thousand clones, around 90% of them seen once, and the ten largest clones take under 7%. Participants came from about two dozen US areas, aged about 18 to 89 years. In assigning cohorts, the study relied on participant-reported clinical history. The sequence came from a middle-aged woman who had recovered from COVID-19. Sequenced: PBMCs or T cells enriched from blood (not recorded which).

The CDR3 is CASSQQSISGNTIYF. Written as DNA, the CDR3 is TGTGCCAGCAGCCAACAGTCGATCTCTGGAAACACCATATATTTT. This rearrangement joins TRBV14 to TRBJ1-3; D is unclear. This CDR3 region has 15 residues. The V end was cut by 2 bases, the J end by 0 bases, with 8 bases between. Germline V CDR1 and CDR2: SGHDN, FVKESK.